This TCR beta chain derives from a study of control samples from healthy donors and cancer patients. This clone was counted once. Trimming took off 6 bases at V and 4 bases at J, with 16 bases between the two ends. This CDR3 has 14 amino acids. Per germline, CDR1 SGHTS and CDR2 YDEGEE. Profiling relied on immunoSEQ multiplex PCR, and the TCRdb table lists in-frame clones only, not all of them. The repertoire holds more than 100,000 clones, with around 92% as singletons. The chain combines TRBV5-8 with TRBJ1-1; D not certain. The source is a man in his fifties with head and neck cancer. Sequencing was carried out using PBMCs. The CDR3 DNA sequence: TGTGCCAGCAACCATGGGCCATATTCCACTGAAGCTTTCTTT. Its protein is CASNHGPYSTEAFF.